This T cell receptor (beta chain) is drawn from a study of shared clonotypes between healthy human individuals. The table came from immunoSEQ multiplex PCR; TCRdb's copy has only in-frame clones and leaves some out. Altogether 2,500,000 or so clones are present, roughly 92% being singletons, with the ten largest covering more than 0.12%. The CDR3 totals 14 residues. Germline V gene data show CDR1 as SGDLS and CDR2 as YYNGEE. The ends were cut back, 2 bases at V and 5 bases at J, with 10 bases in the middle. The source of this sequence is a man between 18 and 29 years old in good health. Sequenced material: naive CD4+ T cells sorted from blood. Specified subset: CD45RA+ positively selected. The chain joins TRBV9 to TRBJ2-2, with TRBD1 as a possible D gene (5 bases). CDR3 sequence: CASSVMSGTGELFF. For the CDR3, the DNA is TGTGCCAGCAGCGTTATGTCAGGGACCGGGGAGCTGTTTTTT.